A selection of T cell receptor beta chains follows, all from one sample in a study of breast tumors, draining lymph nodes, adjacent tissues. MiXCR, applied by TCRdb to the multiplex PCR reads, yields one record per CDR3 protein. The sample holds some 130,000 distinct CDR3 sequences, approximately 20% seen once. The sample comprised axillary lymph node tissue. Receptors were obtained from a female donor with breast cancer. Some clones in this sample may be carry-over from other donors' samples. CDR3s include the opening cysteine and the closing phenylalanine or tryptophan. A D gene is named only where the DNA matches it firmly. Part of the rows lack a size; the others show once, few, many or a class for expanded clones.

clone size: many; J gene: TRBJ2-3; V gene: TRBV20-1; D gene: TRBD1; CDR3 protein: CSARRQGVTDTQYF; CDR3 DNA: TGCAGTGCGAGAAGACAGGGAGTCACAGATACGCAGTATTTT
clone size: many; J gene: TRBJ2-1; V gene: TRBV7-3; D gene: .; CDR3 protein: CASSFTGTPNEQFF; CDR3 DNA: TGTGCCAGCAGCTTCACCGGGACCCCCAATGAGCAGTTCTTC
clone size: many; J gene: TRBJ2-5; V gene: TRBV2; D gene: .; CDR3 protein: CASRDNQETQYF; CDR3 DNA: TGTGCCAGCCGGGACAACCAAGAGACCCAGTACTTC
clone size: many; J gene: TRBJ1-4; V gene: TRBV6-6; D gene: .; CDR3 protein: CASSLGRTTNEKLFF; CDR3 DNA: TGTGCCAGCAGTTTAGGACGGACAACTAATGAAAAACTGTTTTTT
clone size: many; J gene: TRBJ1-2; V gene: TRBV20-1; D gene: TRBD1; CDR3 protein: CSASILDRAHYGYTF; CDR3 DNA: TGCAGTGCTAGCATACTTGACAGGGCGCACTATGGCTACACCTTC
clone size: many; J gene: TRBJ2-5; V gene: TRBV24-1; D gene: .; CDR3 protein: CATSDPSGAGETQYF; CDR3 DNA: TGTGCCACCAGTGATCCATCAGGGGCAGGGGAGACCCAGTACTTC
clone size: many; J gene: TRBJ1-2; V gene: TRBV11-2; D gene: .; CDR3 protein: CASSYRLNYGYTF; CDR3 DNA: TGTGCCAGCAGCTACAGGTTGAACTATGGCTACACCTTC
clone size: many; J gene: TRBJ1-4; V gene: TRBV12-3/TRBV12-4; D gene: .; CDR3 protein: CASSPQGLTGEKLFF; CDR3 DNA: TGTGCCAGCAGTCCACAGGGCCTAACGGGTGAAAAACTGTTTTTT
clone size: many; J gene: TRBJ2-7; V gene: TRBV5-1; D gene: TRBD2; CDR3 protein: CASSPTAGLAGHEQYF; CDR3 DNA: TGCGCCAGCAGCCCGACGGCGGGGCTAGCGGGCCACGAGCAGTACTTC
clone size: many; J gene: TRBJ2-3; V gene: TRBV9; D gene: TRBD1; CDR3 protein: CASNPGQGGDTQYF; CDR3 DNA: TGTGCCAGCAACCCGGGACAGGGGGGAGATACGCAGTATTTT
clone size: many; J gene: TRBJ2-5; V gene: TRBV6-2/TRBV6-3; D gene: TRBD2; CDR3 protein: CASSSLAADQETQYF; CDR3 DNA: TGTGCCAGCAGTTCGCTAGCGGCGGACCAAGAGACCCAGTACTTC
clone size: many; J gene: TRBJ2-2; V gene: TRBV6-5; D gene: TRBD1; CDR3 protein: CASSSGTVNTGELFF; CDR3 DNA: TGTGCCAGCAGCTCCGGGACAGTTAACACCGGGGAGCTGTTTTTT
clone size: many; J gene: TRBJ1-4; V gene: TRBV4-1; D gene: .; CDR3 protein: CASSQDFNEKLFF; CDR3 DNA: TGCGCCAGCAGCCAAGATTTCAATGAAAAACTGTTTTTT
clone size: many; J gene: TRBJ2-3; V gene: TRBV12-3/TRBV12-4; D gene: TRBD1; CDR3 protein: CASSPPWDREDTQYF; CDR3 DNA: TGTGCCAGCAGCCCCCCATGGGACAGGGAAGATACGCAGTATTTT
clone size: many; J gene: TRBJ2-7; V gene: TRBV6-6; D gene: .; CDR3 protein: CASRDQDTADEQYF; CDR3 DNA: TGTGCCAGCAGGGATCAGGACACCGCCGACGAGCAGTACTTC
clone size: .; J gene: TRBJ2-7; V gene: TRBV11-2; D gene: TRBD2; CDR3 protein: CASSLVLADDYEQYF; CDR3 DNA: TGTGCCAGCAGCTTAGTTCTAGCGGATGACTACGAGCAGTACTTC
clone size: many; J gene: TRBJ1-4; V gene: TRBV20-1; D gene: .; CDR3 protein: CSALRLEKLFF; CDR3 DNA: TGCAGTGCCCTACGACTTGAAAAACTGTTTTTT
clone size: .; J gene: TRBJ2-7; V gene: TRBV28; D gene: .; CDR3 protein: CASSLRGGRSRPYEQYF; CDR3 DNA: TGTGCCAGCAGTCTACGGGGAGGACGGAGCCGTCCCTACGAGCAGTACTTC
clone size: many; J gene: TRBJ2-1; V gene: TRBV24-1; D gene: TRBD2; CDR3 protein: CATSDATSGSYNEQFF; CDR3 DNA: TGTGCCACCAGTGACGCTACTAGCGGGTCCTACAATGAGCAGTTCTTC
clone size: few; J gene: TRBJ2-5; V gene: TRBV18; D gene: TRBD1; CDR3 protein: CASSPKQGIRETQYF; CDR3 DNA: TGTGCCAGCTCACCAAAACAGGGGATCAGAGAGACCCAGTACTTC
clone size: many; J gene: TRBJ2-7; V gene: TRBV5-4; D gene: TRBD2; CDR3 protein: CASSPETSGASLQQYF; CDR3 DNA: TGTGCCAGCAGCCCCGAGACTAGCGGGGCTAGTCTACAGCAGTACTTC
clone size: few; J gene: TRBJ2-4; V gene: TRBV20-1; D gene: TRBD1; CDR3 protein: CSAMGQGGIQYF; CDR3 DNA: TGCAGTGCAATGGGACAGGGAGGCATTCAGTACTTC
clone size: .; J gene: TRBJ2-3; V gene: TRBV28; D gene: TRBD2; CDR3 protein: CASSRRTSGAPSTDTQYF; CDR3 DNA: TGTGCCAGCAGTCGACGGACTAGCGGGGCCCCTAGCACAGATACGCAGTATTTT
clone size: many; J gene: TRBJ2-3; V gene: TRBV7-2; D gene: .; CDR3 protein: CASSSPREKGTDTQYF; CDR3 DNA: TGTGCCAGCAGCTCCCCTAGGGAGAAAGGCACAGATACGCAGTATTTT
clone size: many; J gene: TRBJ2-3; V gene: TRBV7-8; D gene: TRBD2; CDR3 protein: CASSTPAGAGTQYF; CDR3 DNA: TGTGCCAGCAGCACTCCCGCGGGAGCGGGTACGCAGTATTTT
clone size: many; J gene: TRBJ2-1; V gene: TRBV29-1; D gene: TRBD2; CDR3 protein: CSAAAGEYEQFF; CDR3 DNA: TGCAGCGCCGCTGCGGGGGAGTACGAGCAGTTCTTC
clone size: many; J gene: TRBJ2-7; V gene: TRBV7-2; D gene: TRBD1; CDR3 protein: CASSRTGDFGSSYEQYF; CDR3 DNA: TGTGCCAGCAGCCGGACAGGGGACTTCGGGAGCTCCTACGAGCAGTACTTC
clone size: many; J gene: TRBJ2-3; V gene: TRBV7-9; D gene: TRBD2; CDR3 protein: CASSRGLAGGVTDTQYF; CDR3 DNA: TGTGCCAGCAGCCGTGGACTAGCGGGAGGGGTCACAGATACGCAGTATTTT
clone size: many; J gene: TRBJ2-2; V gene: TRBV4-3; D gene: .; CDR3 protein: CASSQELRQNTGELFF; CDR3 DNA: TGCGCCAGCAGCCAAGAGTTGCGGCAGAACACCGGGGAGCTGTTTTTT
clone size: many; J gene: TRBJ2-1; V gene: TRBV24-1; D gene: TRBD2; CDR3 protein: CATSDTQAGVESNEQFF; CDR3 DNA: TGTGCCACCAGTGATACCCAAGCGGGAGTCGAATCTAATGAGCAGTTCTTC
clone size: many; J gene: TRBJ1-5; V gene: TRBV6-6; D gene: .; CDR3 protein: CASSLQSNQPQHF; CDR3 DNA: TGTGCCAGCAGCCTACAGAGCAATCAGCCCCAGCATTTT
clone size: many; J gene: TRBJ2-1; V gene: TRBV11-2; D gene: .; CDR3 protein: CASSLGGLDEQFF; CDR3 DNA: TGTGCCAGCAGCTTAGGGGGGCTGGATGAGCAGTTCTTC
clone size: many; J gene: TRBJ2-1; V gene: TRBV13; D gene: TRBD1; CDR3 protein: CASSLNADRGYNEQFF; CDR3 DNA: TGTGCCAGCAGCTTAAACGCTGACAGGGGTTACAATGAGCAGTTCTTC
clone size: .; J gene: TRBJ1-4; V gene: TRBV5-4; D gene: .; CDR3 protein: CASSLKEAGEKLFF; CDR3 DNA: TGTGCCAGCAGCTTGAAGGAGGCGGGTGAAAAACTGTTTTTT
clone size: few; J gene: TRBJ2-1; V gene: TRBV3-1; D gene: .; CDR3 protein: CASSQDSVLVVQFF; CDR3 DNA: TGTGCCAGCAGCCAAGATTCGGTACTAGTAGTTCAGTTCTTC
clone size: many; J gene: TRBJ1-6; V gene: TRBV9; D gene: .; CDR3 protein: CASSSTGDNSPLHF; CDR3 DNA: TGTGCCAGCAGCTCGACAGGAGATAATTCACCCCTCCACTTT
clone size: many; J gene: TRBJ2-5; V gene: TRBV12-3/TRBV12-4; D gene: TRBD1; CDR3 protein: CASTRQGSQETQYF; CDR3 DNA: TGTGCCAGCACCCGACAGGGATCCCAAGAGACCCAGTACTTC
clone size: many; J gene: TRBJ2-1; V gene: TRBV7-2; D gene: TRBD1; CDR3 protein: CASSLSSGQGYNEQFF; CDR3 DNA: TGTGCCAGCAGCTTATCATCGGGACAGGGCTACAATGAGCAGTTCTTC
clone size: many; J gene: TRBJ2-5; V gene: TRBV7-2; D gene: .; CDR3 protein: CASSLVGQAQGETQYF; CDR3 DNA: TGTGCCAGCAGCTTAGTCGGGCAAGCCCAGGGAGAGACCCAGTACTTC
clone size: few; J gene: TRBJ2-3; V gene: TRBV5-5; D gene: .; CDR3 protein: CASRPESTDTQYF; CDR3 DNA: TGTGCCAGCAGACCAGAGAGCACAGATACGCAGTATTTT
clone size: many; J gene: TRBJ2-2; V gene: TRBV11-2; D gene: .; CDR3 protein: CASSLGTAVNTGELFF; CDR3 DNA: TGTGCCAGCAGCTTAGGAACTGCGGTAAACACCGGGGAGCTGTTTTTT
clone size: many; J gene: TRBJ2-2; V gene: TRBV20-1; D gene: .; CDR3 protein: CSARGQPNTGELFF; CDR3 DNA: TGCAGTGCTAGGGGGCAGCCGAACACCGGGGAGCTGTTTTTT
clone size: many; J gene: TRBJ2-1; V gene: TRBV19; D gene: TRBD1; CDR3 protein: CASSHDRGYNNEQFF; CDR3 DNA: TGTGCCAGTAGTCATGACAGGGGGTATAACAATGAGCAGTTCTTC
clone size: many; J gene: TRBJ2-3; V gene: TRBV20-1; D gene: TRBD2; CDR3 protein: CSARGLAGGVGDTQYF; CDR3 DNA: TGCAGTGCTAGGGGACTAGCGGGAGGGGTGGGAGATACGCAGTATTTT
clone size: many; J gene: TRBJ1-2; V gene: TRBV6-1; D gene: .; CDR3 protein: CASSEEGGALGYTF; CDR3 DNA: TGTGCCAGCAGTGAAGAGGGGGGGGCGCTTGGCTACACCTTC
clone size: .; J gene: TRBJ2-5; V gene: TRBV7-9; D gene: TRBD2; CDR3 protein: CASSHGLAGGETQYF; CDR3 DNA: TGTGCCAGCAGCCACGGACTAGCGGGAGGGGAGACCCAGTACTTC
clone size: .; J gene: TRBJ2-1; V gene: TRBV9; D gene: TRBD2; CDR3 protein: CASSVGTSVYNERFF; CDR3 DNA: TGTGCCAGCAGCGTTGGGACTAGCGTTTACAATGAGCGGTTCTTC
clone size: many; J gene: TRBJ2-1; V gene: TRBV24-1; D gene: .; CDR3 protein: CATSDDRPYNEQFF; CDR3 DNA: TGTGCCACCAGTGATGACAGGCCGTACAATGAGCAGTTCTTC
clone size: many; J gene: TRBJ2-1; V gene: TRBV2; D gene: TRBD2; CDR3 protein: CASSESGGGYNEQFF; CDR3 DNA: TGTGCCAGCAGTGAATCCGGGGGGGGTTACAATGAGCAGTTCTTC
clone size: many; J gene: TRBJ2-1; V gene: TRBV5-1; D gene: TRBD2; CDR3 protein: CASSLQAGGWDEQFF; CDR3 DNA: TGCGCCAGCAGCTTACAAGCGGGAGGGTGGGATGAGCAGTTCTTC